Below, one T cell receptor beta chain is given with its context. Antigen unknown. The data were taken from a study of cytotoxic CD8 clonotypes in ibrutinib-treated CLL. The V and J ends lost 4 bases and 5 bases, in that order; junction bases with no gene match: 6. CDR3 size: 13 residues. Per the germline V gene, CDR1 is SGHRS and CDR2 is YFSETQ. Produced via immunoSEQ multiplex PCR; TCRdb's table is partial and in-frame only. Counted here are roughly 250,000 clones, 60% to 75% occurring once; the ten biggest clones make up just over 15%. Study outcomes and limitations: Rising at ibrutinib response, clonality subsequently fell back toward baseline at progression.

The chain has TRBV5-1 and TRBJ2-7, with 7 nucleotides matching TRBD1. Here the sequenced sample was PBMCs, taken after 24 months of ibrutinib treatment. The TCR sequence derives from a human donor with chronic lymphocytic leukemia. CDR3 in amino acids: CASSVGQADEQYF. DNA of the CDR3: TGCGCCAGCAGCGTCGGACAGGCAGACGAGCAGTACTTC.